A single sample is the source of the 10 T cell receptor beta chains below, sequenced in a study of radiotherapy plus CTLA-4 blockade in lung cancer. The data were produced by immunoSEQ multiplex PCR, yet TCRdb's version contains in-frame clones alone and is incomplete. The sample has roughly 71,000 clones, approximately 78% seen once. Sequencing was performed on peripheral blood, taken from a patient treated with radiotherapy plus ipilimumab. The receptors stem from a human donor with non-small cell lung cancer who had a complete response to radiotherapy plus ipilimumab.

The chain recombines TRBV19 with TRBJ1-2, with D possibly being TRBD1 (6 bases). Between the trimmed V and J ends, which lost 3 bases and 7 bases, there was a span of 12 bases. Germline values: CDR1 LNHDA, CDR2 SQIVND (reference sequence). This CDR3 spans 13 amino acids. The CDR3: CASSIGGAGGYTF. DNA for the CDR3: TGTGCCAGTAGTATCGGGGGCGCGGGTGGCTACACCTTC.

Only a few counts were recorded for this clone. The chain has TRBV12-5 and TRBJ1-3, with a weak D call TRBD1 (6 bases). The CDR3 is 13 amino acids. With 4 bases removed from V and 13 bases from J, the gap between germline ends came to 17 bases. Germline V lookup: CDR1 LGHNT, CDR2 FRNRAP. In DNA form, the CDR3 reads TGTGCTAGTGGTTCGTCTTCGCGACAGGTTATATATTTT. Protein: CASGSSSRQVIYF.

The CDR3 coding sequence is TGTGCCAGCAGCCAGGGACAGTACAATGAGCAGTTCTTC. Encoded protein: CASSQGQYNEQFF. V gene TRBV5-4 combines with J gene TRBJ2-1; 7 bases agree with TRBD1. V gave up 4 bases and J gave up 4 bases; unmatched junction bases: 2. The CDR3 sequence is 13 residues long. Germline V lookup: CDR1 SGHNT, CDR2 YYREEE (reference sequence).

The CDR3 loop is CASLIRGSGNTIYF. DNA of the CDR3: TGTGCCAGCCTTATCAGGGGTTCTGGAAACACCATATATTTT. The chain combines TRBV6-1 with TRBJ1-3, with D tentatively TRBD1 (6 bases). CDR1 MNHNS and CDR2 SASEGT come from the germline V gene. The CDR3 loop spans 14 amino acids. V was clipped by 8 bases and J by 1 base, with 12 bases between them.

This clone was seen only once. V and J are TRBV5-4 and TRBJ1-2; TRBD1 matches at 9 bases. Germline V gene lookup returns CDR1 SGHNT and CDR2 YYREEE (reference sequence). V lost 4 bases, J lost 3 bases, and 7 bases stayed unmatched. CDR3 length equals 15 residues. The CDR3 is CASSRGRDRDYGYTF. In DNA form, the CDR3 reads TGTGCCAGCAGCAGAGGCCGGGACAGGGACTATGGCTACACCTTC.

This chain connects TRBV4-1 to TRBJ1-1, with D unresolved. The CDR3 has 14 amino acids. Per germline, CDR1 MGHRA and CDR2 YSYEKL. V shed 0 bases and J shed 1 base, with 6 bases lying between them. CDR3 nucleotide sequence: TGCGCCAGCAGCCAAGAAGGCAGGAACACTGAAGCTTTCTTT. Its translation is CASSQEGRNTEAFF.

The chain is built from TRBV5-1 and TRBJ2-1, with 15 bases aligning to TRBD2. Trimming took 4 bases from V and 4 from J; bases not matched to a gene: 6. This CDR3 region has 17 residues. Germline CDR1 reads SGHRS; CDR2 reads YFSETQ. CDR3 sequence (DNA): TGCGCCAGCAGCCCTGGACTAGCGGGGGGGTTTTACAATGAGCAGTTCTTC. This codes for CASSPGLAGGFYNEQFF. Filled out from reference TRBV5-1 and TRBJ2-1, the complete variable domain reads KAGVTQTPRYLIKTRGQQVTLSCSPISGHRSVSWYQQTPGQGLQFLFEYFSETQRNKGNFPGRFSGRQFSNSRSEMNVSTLELGDSALYLCASSPGLAGGFYNEQFFGPGTRLTVL.

This clone was counted between two and nine times. The V call is TRBV10-3, the J call TRBJ1-5; 9 bases fit TRBD1. V trimming: 11 bases; J trimming: 5 bases; junction bases outside the gene matches: 7. The CDR3 spans 13 residues. Germline CDR1 ENHRY, CDR2 SYGVKD. Written as DNA, the CDR3 is TGTGCCTCGAACAGGGGGCCGGATCAGCCCCAGCATTTT. Translating gives CASNRGPDQPQHF.

The V gene is TRBV11-3, the J gene TRBJ2-1; D uncertain. The CDR3 is made up of 14 amino acids. V was cut by 0 bases and J by 6 bases, with 9 bases left in between. Germline V gene sequence: CDR1 SGHNT, CDR2 YENEEA. For the CDR3, the DNA is TGTGCCAGCAGCTTAGATCCAATCACCAATGAGCAGTTCTTC. Its protein is CASSLDPITNEQFF.

This clone was observed a handful of times. DNA of the CDR3: TGTGCCAGCTCACCTCCCGGGACAGGGAACTATGGCTACACCTTC. This encodes CASSPPGTGNYGYTF. This rearrangement joins TRBV18 to TRBJ1-2; 9 bases agree with TRBD1. The CDR3 sequence is 15 residues long. V shed 3 bases, J shed 2 bases, and the junction held 4 bases outside the gene matches. Germline-derived CDR1 and CDR2 are KGHSH and LQKENI. The variable domain in full, with the rest retrieved from reference TRBV18 and TRBJ1-2, is NAGVMQNPRHLVRRRGQEARLRCSPMKGHSHVYWYRQLPEEGLKFMVYLQKENIIDESGMPKERFSAEFPKEGPSILRIQQVVRGDSAAYFCASSPPGTGNYGYTFGSGTRLTVV.